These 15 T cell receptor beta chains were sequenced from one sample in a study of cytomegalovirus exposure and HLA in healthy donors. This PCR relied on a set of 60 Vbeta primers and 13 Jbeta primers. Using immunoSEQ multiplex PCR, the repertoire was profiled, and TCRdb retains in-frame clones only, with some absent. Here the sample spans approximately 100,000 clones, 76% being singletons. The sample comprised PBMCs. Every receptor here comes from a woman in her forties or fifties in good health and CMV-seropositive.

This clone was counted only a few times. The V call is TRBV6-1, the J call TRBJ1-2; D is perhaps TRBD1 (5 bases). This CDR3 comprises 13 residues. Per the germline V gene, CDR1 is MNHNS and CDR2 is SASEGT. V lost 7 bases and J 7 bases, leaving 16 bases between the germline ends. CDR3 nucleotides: TGTGCCAGCACCCGGGACTCCGAGGGTGGCTACACCTTC. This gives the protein CASTRDSEGGYTF.

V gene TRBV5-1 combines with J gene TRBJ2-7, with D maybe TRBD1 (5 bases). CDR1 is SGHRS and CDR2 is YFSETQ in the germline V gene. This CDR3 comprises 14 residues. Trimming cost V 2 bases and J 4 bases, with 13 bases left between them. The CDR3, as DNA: TGCGCCAGCAGCTTCGGCCAAAGGGGTTACGAGCAGTACTTC. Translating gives CASSFGQRGYEQYF.

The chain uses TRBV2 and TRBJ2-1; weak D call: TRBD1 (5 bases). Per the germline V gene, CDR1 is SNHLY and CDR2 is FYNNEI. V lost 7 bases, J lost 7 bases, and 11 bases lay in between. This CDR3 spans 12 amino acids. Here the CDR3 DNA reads TGTGCCAGCACCCAGGACAAGAATGAGCAGTTCTTC. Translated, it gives CASTQDKNEQFF.

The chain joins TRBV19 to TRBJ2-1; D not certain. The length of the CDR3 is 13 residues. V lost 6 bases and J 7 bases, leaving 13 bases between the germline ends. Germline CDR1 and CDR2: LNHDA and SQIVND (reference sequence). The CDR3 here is CASSLLTGNEQFF. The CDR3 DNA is TGTGCCAGTAGCCTTCTGACTGGAAATGAGCAGTTCTTC.

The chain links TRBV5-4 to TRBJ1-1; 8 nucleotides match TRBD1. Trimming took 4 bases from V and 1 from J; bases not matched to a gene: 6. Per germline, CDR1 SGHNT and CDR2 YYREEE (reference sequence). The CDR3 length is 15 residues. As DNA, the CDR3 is TGTGCCAGCAGCCCTTGGACAGGGCCGAACACTGAAGCTTTCTTT. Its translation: CASSPWTGPNTEAFF.

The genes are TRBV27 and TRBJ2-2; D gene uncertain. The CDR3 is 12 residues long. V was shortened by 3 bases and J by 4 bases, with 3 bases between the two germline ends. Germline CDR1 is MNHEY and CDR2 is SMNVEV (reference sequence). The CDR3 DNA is TGTGCCAGCAGTTTTAGCACCGGGGAGCTGTTTTTT. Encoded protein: CASSFSTGELFF.

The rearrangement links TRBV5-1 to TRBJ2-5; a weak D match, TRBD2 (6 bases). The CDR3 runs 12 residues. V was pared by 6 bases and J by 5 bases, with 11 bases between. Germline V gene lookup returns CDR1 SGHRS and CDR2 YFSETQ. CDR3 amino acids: CASKPGVETQYF. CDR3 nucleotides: TGCGCCAGCAAACCGGGGGTGGAGACCCAGTACTTC.

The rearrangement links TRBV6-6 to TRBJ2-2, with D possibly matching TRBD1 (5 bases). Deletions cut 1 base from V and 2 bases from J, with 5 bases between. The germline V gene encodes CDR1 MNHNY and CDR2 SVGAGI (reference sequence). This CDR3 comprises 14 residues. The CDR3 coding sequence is TGTGCCAGCAGTTACTGGGGCAACACCGGGGAGCTGTTTTTT. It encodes CASSYWGNTGELFF.

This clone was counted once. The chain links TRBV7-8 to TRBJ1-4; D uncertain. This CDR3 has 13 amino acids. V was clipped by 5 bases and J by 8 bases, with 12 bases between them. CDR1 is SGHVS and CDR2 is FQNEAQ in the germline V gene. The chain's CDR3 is CASSARGNEKLFF. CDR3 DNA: TGTGCCAGCAGCGCTAGAGGGAACGAAAAACTGTTTTTT.

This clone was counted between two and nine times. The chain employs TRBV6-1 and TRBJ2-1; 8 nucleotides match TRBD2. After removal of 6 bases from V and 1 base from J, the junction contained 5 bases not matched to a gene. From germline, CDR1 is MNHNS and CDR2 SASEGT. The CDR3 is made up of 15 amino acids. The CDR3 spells CASRRLASSYNEQFF. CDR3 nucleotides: TGTGCCAGCAGACGACTAGCGTCGTCCTACAATGAGCAGTTCTTC.

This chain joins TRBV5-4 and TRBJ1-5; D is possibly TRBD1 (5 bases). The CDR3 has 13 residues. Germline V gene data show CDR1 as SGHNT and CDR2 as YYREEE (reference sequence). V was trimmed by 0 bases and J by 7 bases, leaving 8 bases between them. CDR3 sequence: CASSLGGQQPQHF. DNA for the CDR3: TGTGCCAGCAGCTTGGGGGGCCAACAGCCCCAGCATTTT.

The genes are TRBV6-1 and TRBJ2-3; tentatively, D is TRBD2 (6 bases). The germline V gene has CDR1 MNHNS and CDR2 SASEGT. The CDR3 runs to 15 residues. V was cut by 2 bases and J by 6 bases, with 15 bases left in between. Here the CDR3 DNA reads TGTGCCAGCAGTGAACTAAACAACGCGGGGGATACGCAGTATTTT. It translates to CASSELNNAGDTQYF.

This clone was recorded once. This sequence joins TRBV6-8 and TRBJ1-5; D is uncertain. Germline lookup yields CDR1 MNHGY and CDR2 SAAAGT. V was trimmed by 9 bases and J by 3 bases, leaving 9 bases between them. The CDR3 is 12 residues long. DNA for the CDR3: TGTGCCAGGGCCGGGATCAATCAGCCCCAGCATTTT. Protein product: CARAGINQPQHF.

In DNA, the CDR3 is TGTGCCAGCAGCTTATCGGGCGACAGGCCCATCTATGGCTACACCTTC. It codes for CASSLSGDRPIYGYTF. The chain joins TRBV11-1 to TRBJ1-2; D might be TRBD1 (6 bases). The CDR3 has 16 amino acids. Germline CDR1 is SGHAT and CDR2 is FQDESV (reference sequence). Trimming removed 2 bases from V and 4 bases from J, with 17 bases in between.

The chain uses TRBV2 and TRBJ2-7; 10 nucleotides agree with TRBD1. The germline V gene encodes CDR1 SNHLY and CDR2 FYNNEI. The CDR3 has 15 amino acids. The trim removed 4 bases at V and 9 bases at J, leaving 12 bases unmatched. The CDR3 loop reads CASSASGQGKAGQYF. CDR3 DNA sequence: TGTGCCAGCAGTGCCTCGGGACAGGGGAAGGCGGGGCAGTACTTC.